This TCR beta chain was sequenced in a study of blood T cells in healthy people across ages. General study points: The authors considered diversity estimates from one million T cells to be underestimates. Diversity of TCR beta per million T cells declined in a roughly linear way with age.

In the case of this clonotype: Its antigen is undetermined.

It was with a sample-barcoded 5' primer and a J-beta primer mix that a second PCR of about 6 to 12 cycles was run. TCRdb reprocessed the 5' RACE reads via MiXCR and lists one record per CDR3 protein. The top ten clones hold roughly a fifth of a sample with hundreds of thousands of distinct CDR3 sequences, 40% to 50% of them seen once. Germline V gene lookup returns CDR1 LGHDT and CDR2 YNNKEL (reference sequence). V was pared by 1 base and J by 2 bases, with 14 bases between. This CDR3 region has 16 residues. The donors, healthy Caucasians from Russia, were aged roughly 6 to 90. Samples each had at least 6 micrograms of total RNA extracted.

The chain has TRBV3-1 and TRBJ1-2; D not resolved. The sequence came from a man in his sixties in good health. Sequenced input: blood. The CDR3 DNA sequence: TGTGCCAGCAGCCAAGGTTTGGGCAGCGAAAACTATGGCTACACCTTC. This gives the protein CASSQGLGSENYGYTF. Full variable domain (remainder filled in from reference TRBV3-1 and TRBJ1-2): DTAVSQTPKYLVTQMGNDKSIKCEQNLGHDTMYWYKQDSKKFLKIMFSYNNKELIINETVPNRFSPKSPDKAHLNLHINSLELGDSAVYFCASSQGLGSENYGYTFGSGTRLTVV.